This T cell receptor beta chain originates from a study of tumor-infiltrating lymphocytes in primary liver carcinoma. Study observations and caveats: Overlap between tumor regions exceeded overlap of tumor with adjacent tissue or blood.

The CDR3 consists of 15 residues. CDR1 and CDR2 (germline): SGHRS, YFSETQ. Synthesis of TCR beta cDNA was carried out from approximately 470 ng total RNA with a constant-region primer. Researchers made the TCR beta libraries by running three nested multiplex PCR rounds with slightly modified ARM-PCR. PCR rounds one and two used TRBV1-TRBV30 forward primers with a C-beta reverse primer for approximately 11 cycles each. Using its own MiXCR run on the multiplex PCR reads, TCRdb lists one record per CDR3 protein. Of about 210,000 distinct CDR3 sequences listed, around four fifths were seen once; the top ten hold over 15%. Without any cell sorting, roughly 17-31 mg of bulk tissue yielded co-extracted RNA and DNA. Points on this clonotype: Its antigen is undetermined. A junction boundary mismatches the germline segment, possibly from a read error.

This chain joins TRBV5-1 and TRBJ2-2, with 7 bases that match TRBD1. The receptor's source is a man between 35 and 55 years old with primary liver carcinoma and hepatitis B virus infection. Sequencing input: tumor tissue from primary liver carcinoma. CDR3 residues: CASSFGTANIGELFF. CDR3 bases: TGCGCCAGCAGCTTCGGGACAGCCAACATCGGGGAGTTGTTTTTT.